This passage covers 15 T cell receptor beta chains from one sample sequenced in a study of early T cells in non-severe SARS-CoV-2 infection. TCRdb analysed the 5' RACE reads with MiXCR anew, one entry per CDR3 protein. Of about 52,000 distinct CDR3 sequences in the sample, 11% were seen once. Sequencing used whole blood. All receptors come from an adult who was a healthcare worker with PCR-confirmed SARS-CoV-2 infection or an uninfected control (not recorded which).

This clonotype has ten or more counts. The rearrangement joins TRBV7-2 to TRBJ2-5; TRBD1 might be the D (7 bases). V was shortened by 1 base and J by 5 bases, with 11 bases between the two germline ends. The CDR3 sequence is 14 residues long. Germline V gene data show CDR1 as SGHTA and CDR2 as FQGNSA. The CDR3 region is CASSLVSGGETQYF. CDR3 DNA sequence: TGTGCCAGCAGCTTAGTTTCAGGGGGGGAGACCCAGTACTTC.

This clonotype turned up a few times. The V call is TRBV12-3 or TRBV12-4, the J call TRBJ2-2, with 7 positions matching TRBD2. V was pared by 10 bases and J by 5 bases, with 10 bases of the junction left unmatched. The CDR3 contains 14 residues. CDR3 bases: TGTGCCACCTTACGGGGGAGGGAGACCGGGGAGCTGTTTTTT. Amino acids: CATLRGRETGELFF.

The V call is TRBV6-5, the J call TRBJ1-1, with D unresolved. V lost 2 bases and J lost 1, with 14 bases in between. The CDR3 consists of 16 residues. CDR1 and CDR2 (germline): MNHEY, SVGAGI. The CDR3 DNA follows: TGTGCCAGCAGTTACAGCATTTTCCAAGCGAACACTGAAGCTTTCTTT. Translation: CASSYSIFQANTEAFF.

At least ten counts were recorded for this clonotype. The chain has TRBV5-5 and TRBJ1-1, with a tentative D call TRBD1 (6 bases). The CDR3 sequence is 15 residues long. V dropped 3 bases and J dropped 0 bases, with 12 bases sitting between them. Per germline, CDR1 SGHKS and CDR2 YYEKEE (reference sequence). The CDR3 DNA follows: TGTGCCAGCAGCTCGGACAGAGTCATGAACACTGAAGCTTTCTTT. Translating it yields CASSSDRVMNTEAFF.

The sample holds a few counts of this clonotype. The chain employs TRBV11-3 and TRBJ2-3, with TRBD2 matching 11 bases. J was trimmed by 2 bases and V by 5 bases; bases with no gene match: 6. Germline assignment: CDR1 SGHNT and CDR2 YENEEA. The CDR3 totals 16 residues. This CDR3 reads CASSLGTSGYTDTQYF. CDR3 nucleotide sequence: TGTGCCAGCAGCCTGGGGACTAGCGGATACACAGATACGCAGTATTTT.

This clonotype was detected many times. The rearrangement uses TRBV2 and TRBJ2-2; possible D gene TRBD1, 6 bases. V was trimmed by 7 bases and J by 1 base, leaving 13 bases between them. This CDR3 spans 15 amino acids. Germline loops: CDR1 SNHLY, CDR2 FYNNEI. The CDR3 DNA is TGTGCCAGCAATACAGGGTTACTGAACACCGGGGAGCTGTTTTTT. Translating it yields CASNTGLLNTGELFF.

Ten or more counts support this clonotype. This CDR3 reads CASSVSHSPLHF. The DNA for the CDR3 is TGTGCCAGCAGTGTTAGCCATTCACCCCTCCACTTT. The V call is TRBV2, the J call TRBJ1-6; D not certain. V lost 4 bases and J 8 bases, leaving 6 bases between the germline ends. Germline V CDR1 and CDR2: SNHLY, FYNNEI. The CDR3 length is 12 residues.

This clonotype was seen many times. The chain employs TRBV19 and TRBJ2-1, with D uncertain. The length of the CDR3 is 16 residues. The V end was cut by 1 base, the J end by 0 bases, with 10 bases between. Germline CDR1 LNHDA, CDR2 SQIVND (reference sequence). For the CDR3, the DNA is TGTGCCAGTAGTATAGGGAACCCGTCCTCCTACAATGAGCAGTTCTTC. Protein: CASSIGNPSSYNEQFF.

This chain joins TRBV29-1 and TRBJ1-2; possible D gene TRBD1, 6 bases. Trimming left V 3 bases short and J 6 bases short, with 8 bases between. CDR1 SQVTM and CDR2 ANQGSEA come from the germline V gene. CDR3 length: 11 amino acids. The CDR3 DNA reads TGCAGCGTTGATACAGGGAATGGCTACACCTTC. This translates into CSVDTGNGYTF. The full variable domain, rest sourced from reference TRBV29-1 and TRBJ1-2, is SAVISQKPSRDICQRGTSLTIQCQVDSQVTMMFWYRQQPGQSLTLIATANQGSEATYESGFVIDKFPISRPNLTFSTLTVSNMSPEDSSIYLCSVDTGNGYTFGSGTRLTVV.

The chain employs TRBV6-5 and TRBJ2-7; D gene unclear. Germline V gene lookup returns CDR1 MNHEY and CDR2 SVGAGI. Trimming left V 6 bases short and J 6 bases short, with 12 bases between. This CDR3 contains 12 residues. The CDR3 nucleotides read TGTGCCAGCAGATCCCCTGTGGCCGAGCAGTACTTC. Its protein is CASRSPVAEQYF.

Concerning this clonotype itself: A read error may explain this, as a much larger clone is one base away. The J gene is TRBJ2-2, the V gene TRBV9; D might be TRBD2 (5 bases). The germline gives CDR1 SGDLS, CDR2 YYNGEE. The CDR3 runs 15 residues. CDR3 sequence: CASTRRPENTGELVF. The DNA for the CDR3 is TGTGCCAGCACCCGCCGGCCGGAGAACACCGGGGAGCTGGTTTTT.

V usage is TRBV2 and J usage is TRBJ1-1; 8 bases are shared with TRBD1. The J segment lost 4 bases and the V segment lost 8 bases, leaving 3 bases of the junction unmatched. The CDR3 runs to 12 residues. Per the germline V gene, CDR1 is SNHLY and CDR2 is FYNNEI. CDR3 in amino acids: CASGRGPTEAFF. The CDR3 DNA follows: TGTGCCAGCGGCAGGGGGCCCACTGAAGCTTTCTTT.

At least ten counts were recorded for this clonotype. This chain links TRBV5-4 with TRBJ2-3; TRBD1 matches at 9 bases. Germline lookup yields CDR1 SGHNT and CDR2 YYREEE (reference sequence). CDR3 length: 16 residues. J was trimmed by 5 bases and V by 3 bases; bases with no gene match: 10. CDR3 sequence reads: CASSSPGQGFQDTQYF. The DNA of the CDR3 is TGTGCCAGCAGCTCACCGGGACAGGGATTCCAAGATACGCAGTATTTT.

This clonotype was seen only a few times. The chain links TRBV4-3 to TRBJ2-1; 9 bases fit TRBD1. Germline values: CDR1 LGHNA, CDR2 YSLEER. Germline trimming cut 4 bases from V and 9 bases from J; bases unmatched to any gene: 7. The CDR3 consists of 14 residues. The CDR3 here is CASSPDRGAREQFF. The CDR3 DNA follows: TGCGCCAGCAGCCCGGACAGGGGTGCACGTGAGCAGTTCTTC.

The table lists this clonotype with a few counts. The gene calls are TRBV14 and TRBJ1-2, with D possibly being TRBD1 (5 bases). Trimming cost V 1 base and J 4 bases, with 10 bases left between them. Germline assignment: CDR1 SGHDN and CDR2 FVKESK. CDR3 length: 14 amino acids. The DNA for the CDR3 is TGTGCCAGCAGCCAAGCGGGGCGGCCCTATGGCTACACCTTC. Protein sequence: CASSQAGRPYGYTF. The full variable domain, its missing parts supplied by reference TRBV14 and TRBJ1-2, is EAGVTQFPSHSVIEKGQTVTLRCDPISGHDNLYWYRRVMGKEIKFLLHFVKESKQDESGMPNNRFLAERTGGTYSTLKVQPAELEDSGVYFCASSQAGRPYGYTFGSGTRLTVV.